This T cell receptor (beta chain) stems from a study of blood T cell repertoires in COVID-19 (dated by TCRdb to 2018 to 2021). For the wider study: The collaborator samples originated in the United States, Italy and Spain and spanned the acute and convalescent phases of COVID-19. Samples came from the ongoing ImmuneRACE study (first 160 participants) plus 1,254 subjects from 6 global collaborators. The dataset comprised deeply sampled blood TCRbeta repertoires from subjects exposed to, actively infected with, or recovered from COVID-19. The prospective study material was composed of cDNA or gDNA derived from T cells, B-cell-depleted T cells, or PBMCs. A freely available public database, intended as a resource for researchers studying the immune response to SARS-CoV-2, is where the repertoires were released. A de-identified subject ID, COVID-19 status, age in years and sex were almost always included in the sample metadata. Where available, HLA class I and class II types were obtained from metadata supplied by the sample provider rather than from assay-based typing. Results the study describes overall, beyond this receptor: How much clinical and demographic metadata was included differed by source and by participant, and the metadata was provided uncurated.

Each collaborating institution followed its own protocols to collect whole blood in K2EDTA tubes. For TCRbeta analysis, collaborators shipped samples in one of three forms: frozen whole blood, isolated PBMCs, or DNA extracted from either of those sample types. The immunoSEQ Assay, a bias-controlled multiplex PCR, was used to amplify TCRbeta CDR3 regions from genomic DNA. The study's processing was this. Within the assay, amplification of reference gene primers was used to estimate how many nucleated cells each sample contained. To quantify the absolute abundance of each unique TCRbeta CDR3 rearrangement, sequence reads were collapsed and filtered. Productive Simpson clonality was computed per sample as the square root of Simpson's diversity index over productive rearrangements. Imported from immuneACCESS, the table was reduced by TCRdb to in-frame sequences with V and J called. These copies leave out some clones; in studies compared against another copy, an unresolved V gene accounts for under half, and the cause of the remainder is not known. V, J and clone size derive from that table, while D and trimming were established from the DNA sequence. In all, the sample holds tens of thousands of clones, and around 80% of those were seen once. The top ten clonotypes cover 15% to 20% of the sample.

CDR1 SEHNR and CDR2 FQNEAQ are derived from the germline V gene (reference sequence). The CDR3 starts with the cysteine, ends with the phenylalanine, and has 14 residues. Solely the CDR3 DNA is kept, with 42 bases framed from the first base. The junction carries 10 bases between V and J, which are trimmed by 3 bases and 2 bases respectively. About this clone itself: What antigen it recognizes has not been identified. Per-nucleotide qualities are absent, and no much larger clonotype sits a single base away.

The V gene is TRBV7-9 and the J gene is TRBJ2-5; the D gene is not confidently resolved. This TCR derives from a woman in her fifties or sixties with acute or convalescent COVID-19. Sequencing was performed on peripheral blood. The CDR3 reads as follows: CASSFSRYQETQYF. The DNA reads TGTGCCAGCAGCTTTAGCAGATATCAAGAGACCCAGTACTTC.